The T cell receptor (beta chain) under discussion was sequenced for a study of T-cell memory formation after mild COVID-19. Study-level background: TCR clusters showed largely donor specificity.

In TCRdb, the 5' RACE reads were re-called with MiXCR into one record per CDR3 protein. This sample has some 120,000 distinct CDR3 sequences; about 17% occur once, and the top ten carry around 14%. The origin of this receptor is an adult woman who had mild COVID-19 (a few samples of this study predate the infection). Cell type and time point are not known. Sequenced sample: PBMCs or a T cell subset sorted from them (not recorded which).

The CDR3 DNA follows: TGTGCCAGCAGCTTAGATCTAGGGAGCACTGAAGCTTTCTTT. This encodes CASSLDLGSTEAFF. The rearrangement uses TRBV11-3 and TRBJ1-1; D not certain. The CDR3 is 14 amino acids. V lost 0 bases and J lost 4, with 9 bases in between. Looked up from germline, CDR1 is SGHNT and CDR2 is YENEEA.